The T cell receptor (beta chain) under discussion was sequenced for a study of cytomegalovirus exposure and HLA in healthy donors. This clone was seen a few times. Its target is not known. Overall study findings and caveats: Cytomegalovirus status was reportedly diagnosed by the classifier with high sensitivity and specificity.

The PCR employed 60 Vbeta primers together with 13 Jbeta primers. This table comes from immunoSEQ multiplex PCR, and its TCRdb copy is limited to in-frame clones, with some not included. The sample consists of 75,000 or so clones, 60% to 75% of them appearing once. The CDR3 consists of 19 residues. V gave up 1 base and J gave up 7 bases; unmatched junction bases: 12. Germline V gives CDR1 SGHDT, CDR2 YYEEEE. The sequence was obtained from a man aged 40-50 years in good health and CMV-seropositive. The chain employs TRBV5-6 and TRBJ2-1; TRBD2 aligns across 15 bases. Sequencing used PBMCs. Written as DNA, the CDR3 is TGTGCCAGCAGCTTGAGGTTTGGCGGACTAGCGGGGGGGCAGAATGAGCAGTTCTTC. Translated, it gives CASSLRFGGLAGGQNEQFF. Variable domain in full (rest from reference TRBV5-6 and TRBJ2-1): DAGVTQSPTHLIKTRGQQVTLRCSPKSGHDTVSWYQQALGQGPQFIFQYYEEEERQRGNFPDRFSGHQFPNYSSELNVNALLLGDSALYLCASSLRFGGLAGGQNEQFFGPGTRLTVL.